This T cell receptor beta chain came from a study of blood T cell repertoires in COVID-19. Study details: Researchers got acute and convalescent COVID-19 samples from the United States, Italy and Spain. T cells, B-cell-depleted T cells, or PBMCs provided the cDNA or gDNA that served as material.

Germline V gives CDR1 MNHNY, CDR2 SVGAGI (reference sequence). This CDR3 contains 13 residues. With V trimmed by 5 bases and J by 8 bases, 4 bases remained unmatched. In the source study's methods: Quantification of nucleated cells was approximated via reference gene primer amplification. Assay used: immunoSEQ multiplex PCR; TCRdb lists only in-frame clones, some missing. V, J and clone size were drawn from that table, and D and trimming were deduced from the DNA. In the table there are tens of thousands of clones, more than 65% of which are singletons. In its sample, this clone ranks as medium-sized.

What was sequenced was peripheral blood. This clonotype was sampled from a human donor in a cohort sampled during active COVID-19. This chain joins TRBV6-6 and TRBJ1-5, with TRBD1 matching over 9 bases. The DNA for the CDR3 is TGTGCCAGCAGTACGACAGGGGGAAAGCCCCAGCATTTT. It translates to CASSTTGGKPQHF.